The T cell receptor beta chain under discussion was sequenced for a study of control samples from healthy donors and cancer patients. Sequencing used immunoSEQ multiplex PCR; TCRdb keeps in-frame clones, though not all of them. The data show approximately 100,000 clones, roughly four fifths seen once. With V trimmed by 1 base and J by 5 bases, 9 bases remained unmatched. CDR3 length equals 16 residues. Germline CDR1 reads SGHVS; CDR2 reads FQNEAQ. The chain has TRBV7-8 and TRBJ2-7; 9 nucleotides match TRBD1. The sequenced material came from blood. This receptor was taken from a man in his sixties in good health. The CDR3 nucleotides read TGTGCCAGCAGCTTAGTGTCTGGGACAGGGATGCACGAGCAGTACTTC. Amino acids: CASSLVSGTGMHEQYF.